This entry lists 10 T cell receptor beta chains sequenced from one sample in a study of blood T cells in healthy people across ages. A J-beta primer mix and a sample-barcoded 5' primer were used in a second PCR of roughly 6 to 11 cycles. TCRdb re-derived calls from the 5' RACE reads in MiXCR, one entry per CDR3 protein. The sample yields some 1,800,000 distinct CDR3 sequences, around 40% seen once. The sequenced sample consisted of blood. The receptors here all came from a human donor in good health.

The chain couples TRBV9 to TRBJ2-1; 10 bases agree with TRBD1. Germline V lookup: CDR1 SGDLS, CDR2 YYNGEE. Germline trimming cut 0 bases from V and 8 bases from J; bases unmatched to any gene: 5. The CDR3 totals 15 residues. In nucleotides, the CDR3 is TGTGCCAGCAGCGTAGCCGGGACAGGGGTTGATGAGCAGTTCTTC. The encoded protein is CASSVAGTGVDEQFF. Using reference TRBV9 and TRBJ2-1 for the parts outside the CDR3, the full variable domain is DSGVTQTPKHLITATGQRVTLRCSPRSGDLSVYWYQQSLDQGLQFLIQYYNGEERAKGNILERFSAQQFPDLHSELNLSSLELGDSALYFCASSVAGTGVDEQFFGPGTRLTVL.

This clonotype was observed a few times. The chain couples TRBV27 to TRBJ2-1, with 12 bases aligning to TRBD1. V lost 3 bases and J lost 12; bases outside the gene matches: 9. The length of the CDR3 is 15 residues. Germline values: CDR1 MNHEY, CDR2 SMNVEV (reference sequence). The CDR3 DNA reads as TGTGCCAGCAGTTTGGGGACAGGGGGCAGGTGGGGGCAGTTCTTC. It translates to CASSLGTGGRWGQFF.

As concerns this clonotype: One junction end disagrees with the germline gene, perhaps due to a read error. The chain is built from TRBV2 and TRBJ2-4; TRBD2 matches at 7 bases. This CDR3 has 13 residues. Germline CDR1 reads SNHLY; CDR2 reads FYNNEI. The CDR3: CASRPSGKSIQYF. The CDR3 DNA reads TGTGCCAGCAGACCTAGCGGAAAAAGCATTCAGTACTTC.

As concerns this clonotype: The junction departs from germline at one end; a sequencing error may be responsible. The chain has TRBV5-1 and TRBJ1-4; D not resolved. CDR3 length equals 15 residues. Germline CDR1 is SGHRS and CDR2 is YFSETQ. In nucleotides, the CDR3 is TGCGCCAGCAGCCTGCAGGCCGGGGAGGGTGAAAAACGGTTTTTT. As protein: CASSLQAGEGEKRFF.

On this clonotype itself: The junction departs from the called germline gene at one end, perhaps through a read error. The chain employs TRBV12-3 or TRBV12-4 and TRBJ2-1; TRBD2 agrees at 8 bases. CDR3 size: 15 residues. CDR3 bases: TGTGCCAGCAGCCCCGGGGGGGGCTCCTGCAATGAGCAGTTCTTC. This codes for CASSPGGGSCNEQFF.

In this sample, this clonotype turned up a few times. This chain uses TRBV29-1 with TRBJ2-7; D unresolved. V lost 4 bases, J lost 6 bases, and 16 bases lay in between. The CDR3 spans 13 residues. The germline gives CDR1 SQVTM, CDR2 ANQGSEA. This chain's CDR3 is CSVVVGEAVEQYF. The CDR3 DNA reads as TGCAGCGTTGTTGTAGGCGAGGCGGTCGAGCAGTACTTC.

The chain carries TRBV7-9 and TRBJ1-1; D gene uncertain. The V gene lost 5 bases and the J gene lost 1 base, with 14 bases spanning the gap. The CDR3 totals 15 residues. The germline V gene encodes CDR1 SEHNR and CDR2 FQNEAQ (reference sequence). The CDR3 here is CASSPDGYTNTEAFF. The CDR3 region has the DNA TGTGCCAGCAGCCCAGATGGTTACACGAACACTGAAGCTTTCTTT.

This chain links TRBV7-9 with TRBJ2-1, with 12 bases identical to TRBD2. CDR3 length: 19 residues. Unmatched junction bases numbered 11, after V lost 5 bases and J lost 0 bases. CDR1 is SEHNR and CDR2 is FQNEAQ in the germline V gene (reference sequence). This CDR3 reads CASSPETSGGHHSYNEQFF. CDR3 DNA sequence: TGTGCCAGCAGCCCAGAGACTAGCGGGGGCCACCACTCCTACAATGAGCAGTTCTTC.

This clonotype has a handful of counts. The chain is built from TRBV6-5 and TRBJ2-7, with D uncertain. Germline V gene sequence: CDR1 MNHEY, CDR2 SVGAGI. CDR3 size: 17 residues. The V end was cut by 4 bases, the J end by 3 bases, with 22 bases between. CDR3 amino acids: CASSSPPGPNSVYEQYF. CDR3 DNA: TGTGCCAGCAGTTCCCCTCCCGGGCCCAACTCCGTCTACGAGCAGTACTTC.

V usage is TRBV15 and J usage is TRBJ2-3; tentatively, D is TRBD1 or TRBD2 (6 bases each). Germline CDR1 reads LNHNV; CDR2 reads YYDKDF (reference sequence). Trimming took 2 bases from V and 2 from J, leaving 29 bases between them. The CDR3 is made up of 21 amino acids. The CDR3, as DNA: TGTGCCACCAGCAGAAAGAGGGGGGATTATGTTCGGGGAGGCAACACAGATACGCAGTATTTT. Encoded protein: CATSRKRGDYVRGGNTDTQYF.